These 18 T cell receptor beta chains originate from one sample sequenced in a study of blood T cell repertoires in COVID-19. The table came from immunoSEQ multiplex PCR; TCRdb's copy has only in-frame clones and leaves some out. The table shows more than 200,000 clones, with under 90% occurring only once. The sample was PBMCs or T cells enriched from blood (not recorded which). The receptors were gathered from a woman aged 30 to 39 with acute COVID-19.

V is TRBV19 and J is TRBJ1-4; TRBD1 is a possible D gene (5 bases). In germline, CDR1 is LNHDA, CDR2 SQIVND (reference sequence). Trimming pared 6 bases from V and 8 bases from J, leaving 13 bases between. The CDR3 has 13 amino acids. CDR3 region: CASSQTAVEKLFF. CDR3 in DNA: TGTGCCAGTAGCCAGACAGCAGTCGAAAAACTGTTTTTT.

The chain uses TRBV4-1 and TRBJ2-7; D might be TRBD2 (5 bases). The germline gives CDR1 MGHRA, CDR2 YSYEKL. The CDR3 consists of 14 residues. Trimming pared 4 bases from V and 7 bases from J, leaving 17 bases between. CDR3 DNA: TGCGCCAGCAGCCGGTCTGTAGGGTCGGGGGAGCAGTACTTC. Translating gives CASSRSVGSGEQYF.

The rearrangement joins TRBV6-5 to TRBJ2-2, with TRBD2 as a possible D gene (5 bases). Germline loops: CDR1 MNHEY, CDR2 SVGAGI. The CDR3 totals 13 residues. V dropped 2 bases and J dropped 4 bases, with 5 bases sitting between them. The CDR3 sequence is CASSYEGTGELFF. CDR3 sequence (DNA): TGTGCCAGCAGTTACGAGGGCACCGGGGAGCTGTTTTTT.

This chain uses TRBV6-5 with TRBJ2-3; no reliable D call. CDR1 and CDR2 from the germline V gene are MNHEY and SVGAGI. This CDR3 has 15 amino acids. V was shortened by 8 bases and J by 2 bases, with 17 bases between the two germline ends. CDR3 in DNA: TGTGCCAGCTCCCGCGACTCGCCGCACACAGATACGCAGTATTTT. Its protein is CASSRDSPHTDTQYF.

The chain links TRBV7-2 to TRBJ1-1; weak D call: TRBD1 (5 bases). The germline V and J ends were trimmed by 3 bases and 5 bases, with 19 bases remaining between them. The CDR3 runs 16 residues. The germline gives CDR1 SGHTA, CDR2 FQGNSA. The CDR3 spells CASSFPDNHEVTEAFF. The CDR3 DNA follows: TGTGCCAGCAGCTTTCCGGACAACCATGAAGTGACTGAAGCTTTCTTT.

The chain employs TRBV4-3 and TRBJ2-3; D might be TRBD2 (7 bases). The CDR3 contains 16 residues. Germline CDR1 and CDR2: LGHNA and YSLEER. V gave up 0 bases and J gave up 6 bases, with 16 bases separating them. The CDR3 sequence is CASSQDLEGGRDTQYF. For the CDR3, the DNA is TGCGCCAGCAGCCAAGATCTGGAGGGGGGGAGGGATACGCAGTATTTT.

This chain joins TRBV29-1 and TRBJ2-5; 8 bases align to TRBD1. The V gene end was trimmed by 5 bases and the J gene end by 5 bases; junction bases not matched to a gene: 7. The CDR3 length is 13 residues. The germline CDR1 and CDR2 sequences are SQVTM and ANQGSEA. Here the CDR3 DNA reads TGCAGCGTTTTAGGACAGGGAGAGGAGACCCAGTACTTC. Protein sequence: CSVLGQGEETQYF.

This clone came up a few times. The chain links TRBV2 to TRBJ1-6; D may be TRBD1 (6 bases). The CDR3 is 14 residues long. Trimming removed 3 bases at V and 6 bases at J, with 9 bases between. From germline, CDR1 is SNHLY and CDR2 FYNNEI. The CDR3 coding sequence is TGTGCCAGCAGTGATAACAGGGCTAATTCACCCCTCCACTTT. The encoded protein is CASSDNRANSPLHF.

The chain joins TRBV27 to TRBJ1-5; 7 nucleotides agree with TRBD1. CDR1 and CDR2 (germline): MNHEY, SMNVEV (reference sequence). This CDR3 has 15 amino acids. The V and J ends lost 3 bases and 6 bases, in that order; junction bases with no gene match: 8. CDR3: CASSLTGSDIQPQHF. In DNA form, the CDR3 reads TGTGCCAGCAGTTTGACAGGGTCCGATATTCAGCCCCAGCATTTT.

The genes are TRBV3-1 (or the pseudogene TRBV3-2) and TRBJ2-3; TRBD2 matches at 12 bases. CDR1 is LGHDT and CDR2 is YNNKEL in the germline V gene (reference sequence). The V and J ends lost 4 bases and 5 bases, in that order; junction bases with no gene match: 10. This CDR3 spans 17 amino acids. The CDR3 coding sequence is TGTGCCAGCAGCCTAAACCCTAGCGGGGGGGCCAAAGATACGCAGTATTTT. Translated, it gives CASSLNPSGGAKDTQYF.

The chain carries TRBV5-6 and TRBJ1-3; TRBD1 agrees at 10 bases. The CDR3 has 18 amino acids. The germline V gene has CDR1 SGHDT and CDR2 YYEEEE. Trimming removed 4 bases from V and 1 base from J; junction bases left unmatched: 11. Here the CDR3 DNA reads TGTGCCAGCAGCAAAGACCCGACAGGGGGCAGATCTGGAAACACCATATATTTT. Its translation is CASSKDPTGGRSGNTIYF. Filled out from reference TRBV5-6 and TRBJ1-3, the complete variable domain reads DAGVTQSPTHLIKTRGQQVTLRCSPKSGHDTVSWYQQALGQGPQFIFQYYEEEERQRGNFPDRFSGHQFPNYSSELNVNALLLGDSALYLCASSKDPTGGRSGNTIYFGEGSWLTVV.

The chain carries TRBV3-1 (or the pseudogene TRBV3-2) and TRBJ2-7; the D gene is possibly TRBD2 (6 bases). V lost 1 base to trimming and J lost 7 bases, with 11 bases between them. The CDR3 contains 13 residues. The germline CDR1 and CDR2 sequences are LGHDT and YNNKEL (reference sequence). The CDR3 region has the DNA TGTGCCAGCAGCCAAGGGAGGGAGAGGGAGCAGTACTTC. Translated: CASSQGREREQYF.

This clone was seen a single time. The gene calls are TRBV12-3 or TRBV12-4 and TRBJ2-7; tentatively, D is TRBD1 (5 bases). The CDR3 is 12 residues long. Trimming stripped 3 bases from V and 5 bases from J, with 8 bases between. In DNA, the CDR3 is TGTGCCAGCAGTTTCGCAGGGAACGAGCAGTACTTC. This translates into CASSFAGNEQYF.

This clone has a handful of counts. The chain couples TRBV11-3 to TRBJ2-6; no clear D gene. Germline V lookup: CDR1 SGHNT, CDR2 YENEEA. V dropped 4 bases and J dropped 1 base, with 5 bases sitting between them. This CDR3 has 14 amino acids. CDR3: CASSSRSGANVLTF. CDR3 DNA: TGTGCCAGCAGCTCGAGGTCTGGGGCCAACGTCCTGACTTTC.

V gene TRBV14 combines with J gene TRBJ2-3; D uncertain. The CDR3 totals 16 residues. Germline-derived CDR1 and CDR2 are SGHDN and FVKESK. V lost 5 bases, J lost 6 bases, and 21 bases lay in between. In DNA, the CDR3 is TGTGCCAGCAGCGTTCGACTGGCCCTTGCAGAGGATACGCAGTATTTT. This translates into CASSVRLALAEDTQYF.

The chain recombines TRBV4-2 with TRBJ2-3; 8 nucleotides align to TRBD2. The V gene's germline CDR1 is LGHNA and CDR2 YNFKEQ. V gave up 2 bases and J gave up 3 bases; unmatched junction bases: 10. The length of the CDR3 is 17 residues. The CDR3 sequence is CASSQPTQRGRTDTQYF. The DNA for the CDR3 is TGTGCCAGCAGCCAACCAACCCAGCGGGGGAGGACAGATACGCAGTATTTT.

The chain links TRBV25-1 to TRBJ1-4; D possibly corresponds to TRBD1 (5 bases). CDR1 MGHDK and CDR2 SYGVNS come from the germline V gene. CDR3 length equals 17 residues. The V and J ends lost 1 base and 7 bases respectively, with 19 bases between them. CDR3 in DNA: TGTGCCAGCAGTGAATCTAGTCTTGGGGCGCTGCGTGAAAAACTGTTTTTT. It translates to CASSESSLGALREKLFF.

The chain carries TRBV11-2 and TRBJ2-3; 7 bases are shared with TRBD2. Germline V gene sequence: CDR1 SGHAT, CDR2 FQNNGV. With 5 bases clipped from V and 6 bases from J, the junction kept 2 bases outside the gene matches. CDR3 length: 12 amino acids. CDR3 sequence: CASSPRGDTQYF. In DNA, the CDR3 is TGTGCCAGCAGCCCGCGGGGGGATACGCAGTATTTT.